This entry describes one T cell receptor beta chain. Antigen unknown. Sequenced by immunoSEQ multiplex PCR; TCRdb stores in-frame clones only, minus some. The sample records 100,000 to 150,000 clones, about four fifths being singletons. This specimen belongs to a study of a mutant IDH1 vaccine in newly diagnosed glioma. The CDR3 runs to 15 residues. The V gene's germline CDR1 is SEHNR and CDR2 FQNEAQ (reference sequence). Trimming removed 2 bases from V and 1 base from J, with 6 bases in between. Time point specified: week 11, during vaccination. Every vaccine dose comprised 300 ug of mutant IDH1 20-mer peptide plus topical imiquimod.

The chain links TRBV7-9 to TRBJ2-6; D gene uncertain. Sequences were derived from PBMCs, sampled from a glioma patient whose treatment included an IDH1 peptide vaccine. This receptor was obtained from a man in his forties with glioma. CDR3 in amino acids: CASSLWLSGANVLTF. CDR3 coding DNA: TGTGCCAGCAGCTTATGGCTTTCTGGGGCCAACGTCCTGACTTTC.